A selection of T cell receptor beta chains follows, all from one sample in a study of T cells in localized non-small cell lung cancer. Data came from immunoSEQ multiplex PCR; TCRdb stores just in-frame clones and leaves some out. The sample carries around 54,000 clones, roughly 85% recorded once. This material consisted of peripheral blood, taken before any cancer treatment. The receptors were sampled from a male donor aged 60 or older with stage III squamous cell lung carcinoma. Both conserved end residues are part of each CDR3. D genes are given only for firm matches. The listing skips clone size in some rows; elsewhere it reads once, few, many or a size class.

d_gene: -
j_gene: TRBJ2-1
abundance: -
len: 12
v_gene: TRBV5-4
CDR3aa: CASSLDYNEQFF
CDR3nt: TGTGCCAGCAGCTTGGACTACAATGAGCAGTTCTTC

d_gene: TRBD1
j_gene: TRBJ2-2
abundance: -
len: 21
v_gene: TRBV5-1
CDR3aa: CASSLASGTGGRTTHTGELFF
CDR3nt: TGCGCCAGCAGCTTGGCTTCCGGGACAGGGGGCCGAACAACCCACACCGGGGAGCTGTTTTTT

d_gene: -
j_gene: TRBJ1-1
abundance: -
len: 12
v_gene: TRBV6-6
CDR3aa: CASSYSGREAFF
CDR3nt: TGTGCCAGCAGTTACTCGGGCAGGGAAGCTTTCTTT

d_gene: -
j_gene: TRBJ1-4
abundance: -
len: 17
v_gene: TRBV7-9
CDR3aa: CASSLENSGENLEKLFF
CDR3nt: TGTGCCAGCAGCTTAGAGAACTCTGGGGAGAACCTTGAAAAACTGTTTTTT

d_gene: -
j_gene: TRBJ2-7
abundance: -
len: 15
v_gene: TRBV25-1
CDR3aa: CASSDRATNSYEQYF
CDR3nt: TGTGCCAGCAGTGATCGTGCCACTAACTCCTACGAGCAGTACTTC

d_gene: -
j_gene: TRBJ2-7
abundance: -
len: 13
v_gene: TRBV18
CDR3aa: CASSPQAGSEQYF
CDR3nt: TGTGCCAGCTCACCACAGGCGGGGAGCGAGCAGTACTTC

d_gene: TRBD1
j_gene: TRBJ1-4
abundance: -
len: 14
v_gene: TRBV19
CDR3aa: CATDRGGTNEKLFF
CDR3nt: TGTGCCACGGACAGGGGTGGGACTAATGAAAAACTGTTTTTT

d_gene: TRBD1
j_gene: TRBJ2-1
abundance: -
len: 15
v_gene: TRBV27
CDR3aa: CASSRASTGLNEQFF
CDR3nt: TGTGCCAGCAGTCGGGCTTCGACAGGGTTGAATGAGCAGTTCTTC

d_gene: TRBD2
j_gene: TRBJ2-1
abundance: -
len: 15
v_gene: TRBV5-4
CDR3aa: CASSLRSGDYNEQFF
CDR3nt: TGTGCCAGCAGCTTGCGTAGCGGGGACTACAATGAGCAGTTCTTC

d_gene: -
j_gene: TRBJ1-2
abundance: -
len: 12
v_gene: TRBV19
CDR3aa: CASKGGYYGYTF
CDR3nt: TGTGCCAGTAAGGGCGGATACTATGGCTACACCTTC

d_gene: -
j_gene: TRBJ2-5
abundance: once
len: 13
v_gene: TRBV5-1
CDR3aa: CASTLERRETQYF
CDR3nt: TGCGCCAGCACCCTCGAAAGGAGAGAGACCCAGTACTTC

d_gene: -
j_gene: TRBJ1-1
abundance: -
len: 14
v_gene: TRBV10-3
CDR3aa: CAISDRVISDEAFF
CDR3nt: TGTGCCATCAGTGACAGGGTAATTTCGGATGAAGCTTTCTTT

d_gene: -
j_gene: TRBJ1-1
abundance: -
len: 13
v_gene: TRBV7-9
CDR3aa: CASSLVVNTEAFF
CDR3nt: TGTGCCAGCAGCTTAGTGGTGAACACTGAAGCTTTCTTT

d_gene: -
j_gene: TRBJ2-2
abundance: few
len: 13
v_gene: TRBV7-3
CDR3aa: CASSVPGTGELFF
CDR3nt: TGTGCCAGCAGCGTCCCCGGCACCGGGGAGCTGTTTTTT

d_gene: TRBD2
j_gene: TRBJ2-7
abundance: -
len: 14
v_gene: TRBV5-6
CDR3aa: CASSWLAASYEQYF
CDR3nt: TGTGCCAGCAGCTGGCTAGCGGCCTCCTACGAGCAGTACTTC

d_gene: -
j_gene: TRBJ1-2
abundance: -
len: 13
v_gene: TRBV9
CDR3aa: CASSDSVYYGYTF
CDR3nt: TGTGCCAGCAGCGATTCGGTTTACTATGGCTACACCTTC

d_gene: TRBD1
j_gene: TRBJ2-5
abundance: -
len: 17
v_gene: TRBV4-1
CDR3aa: CASSQEPGQGLGETQYF
CDR3nt: TGCGCCAGCAGCCAAGAACCGGGACAGGGTTTGGGAGAGACCCAGTACTTC

d_gene: TRBD1
j_gene: TRBJ2-2
abundance: -
len: 15
v_gene: TRBV7-2
CDR3aa: CASSRSGTGTGELFF
CDR3nt: TGTGCCAGCAGCCGATCCGGGACAGGGACCGGGGAGCTGTTTTTT

d_gene: TRBD2
j_gene: TRBJ2-1
abundance: -
len: 16
v_gene: TRBV5-6
CDR3aa: CASSLAAGVLRNEQFF
CDR3nt: TGTGCCAGCAGCTTGGCTGCGGGAGTGCTGCGGAATGAGCAGTTCTTC

d_gene: TRBD1
j_gene: TRBJ2-7
abundance: -
len: 13
v_gene: TRBV7-6
CDR3aa: CASSPTTGVGQYF
CDR3nt: TGTGCCAGCAGCCCAACGACAGGGGTCGGGCAGTACTTC

d_gene: TRBD1
j_gene: TRBJ2-3
abundance: -
len: 17
v_gene: TRBV4-1
CDR3aa: CASSQEGGFSLSGAQYF
CDR3nt: TGCGCCAGCAGCCAAGAAGGGGGCTTTAGCCTCTCGGGTGCGCAGTATTTT

d_gene: -
j_gene: TRBJ1-4
abundance: -
len: 17
v_gene: TRBV7-6
CDR3aa: CASSLGRVPGSNEKLFF
CDR3nt: TGTGCCAGCAGCTTAGGCCGGGTGCCAGGGTCTAATGAAAAACTGTTTTTT

d_gene: TRBD2
j_gene: TRBJ2-5
abundance: -
len: 14
v_gene: TRBV19
CDR3aa: CASSTTSARGTQYF
CDR3nt: TGTGCCAGTAGTACGACTAGCGCGAGGGGGACCCAGTACTTC

d_gene: -
j_gene: TRBJ2-5
abundance: once
len: 14
v_gene: TRBV5-1
CDR3aa: CASSRGSTQETQYF
CDR3nt: TGCGCCAGCAGTCGGGGCAGCACCCAAGAGACCCAGTACTTC

d_gene: -
j_gene: TRBJ2-2
abundance: -
len: 14
v_gene: TRBV7-3
CDR3aa: CASSPTGNTGELFF
CDR3nt: TGTGCCAGCAGCCCGACAGGGAACACCGGGGAGCTGTTTTTT

d_gene: TRBD1
j_gene: TRBJ2-7
abundance: -
len: 16
v_gene: TRBV2
CDR3aa: CASSVRRTGGSYEQYF
CDR3nt: TGTGCCAGCAGCGTACGTCGGACAGGGGGCTCCTACGAGCAGTACTTC

d_gene: -
j_gene: TRBJ2-1
abundance: -
len: 12
v_gene: TRBV5-1
CDR3aa: CASSLGVVEQFF
CDR3nt: TGCGCCAGCAGCTTGGGGGTGGTTGAGCAGTTCTTC

d_gene: -
j_gene: TRBJ1-5
abundance: -
len: 10
v_gene: TRBV29-1
CDR3aa: CSQTNQPQHF
CDR3nt: TGCAGCCAAACGAATCAGCCCCAGCATTTT

d_gene: -
j_gene: TRBJ2-1
abundance: -
len: 19
v_gene: TRBV18
CDR3aa: CASSPGRDPSKFSYNEQFF
CDR3nt: TGTGCCAGCTCACCAGGGCGGGACCCCTCTAAATTTTCCTACAATGAGCAGTTCTTC

d_gene: -
j_gene: TRBJ1-1
abundance: -
len: 13
v_gene: TRBV6-6
CDR3aa: CASSYSSREYAFF
CDR3nt: TGTGCCAGCAGTTACTCGAGTAGGGAGTATGCTTTCTTT

d_gene: -
j_gene: TRBJ1-4
abundance: -
len: 15
v_gene: TRBV5-1
CDR3aa: CASSLVGTWRQKLFF
CDR3nt: TGCGCCAGCAGCTTGGTGGGGACTTGGAGGCAAAAACTGTTTTTT

d_gene: TRBD2
j_gene: TRBJ2-1
abundance: -
len: 16
v_gene: TRBV2
CDR3aa: CASSGGLAGGNNEQFF
CDR3nt: TGTGCCAGCAGTGGCGGACTAGCGGGAGGGAACAATGAGCAGTTCTTC

d_gene: -
j_gene: TRBJ2-3
abundance: -
len: 17
v_gene: TRBV5-1
CDR3aa: CASSWGRGAPDPDTQYF
CDR3nt: TGCGCCAGCAGCTGGGGGAGGGGGGCCCCAGATCCAGATACGCAGTATTTT

d_gene: -
j_gene: TRBJ2-5
abundance: -
len: 14
v_gene: TRBV5-1
CDR3aa: CASSHGTIQETQYF
CDR3nt: TGCGCCAGCAGCCACGGGACCATACAAGAGACCCAGTACTTC

d_gene: -
j_gene: TRBJ2-5
abundance: once
len: 13
v_gene: TRBV2
CDR3aa: CASERPRLGTQYF
CDR3nt: TGTGCCAGCGAACGGCCCCGGCTTGGGACCCAGTACTTC

d_gene: TRBD1
j_gene: TRBJ1-4
abundance: -
len: 15
v_gene: TRBV5-6
CDR3aa: CASSHTGGLGEKLFF
CDR3nt: TGTGCCAGCAGCCACACAGGGGGCTTGGGGGAAAAACTGTTTTTT

d_gene: TRBD2
j_gene: TRBJ2-7
abundance: -
len: 16
v_gene: TRBV30
CDR3aa: CAWRIAGGSYSYEQYF
CDR3nt: TGTGCCTGGAGAATAGCGGGGGGGTCCTATTCCTACGAGCAGTACTTC

d_gene: -
j_gene: TRBJ1-2
abundance: once
len: 13
v_gene: TRBV30
CDR3aa: CAWSAGGNYGYTF
CDR3nt: TGTGCCTGGAGTGCAGGAGGGAACTATGGCTACACCTTC

d_gene: -
j_gene: TRBJ1-3
abundance: -
len: 14
v_gene: TRBV6-6
CDR3aa: CASSPRRAGNTIYF
CDR3nt: TGTGCCAGCAGCCCCCGCAGGGCTGGAAACACCATATATTTT

d_gene: TRBD1
j_gene: TRBJ2-5
abundance: -
len: 14
v_gene: TRBV5-1
CDR3aa: CASSLAGGQETQYF
CDR3nt: TGCGCCAGCAGCTTGGCAGGGGGCCAAGAGACCCAGTACTTC

d_gene: -
j_gene: TRBJ2-7
abundance: -
len: 12
v_gene: TRBV28
CDR3aa: CASSLAGHEQYF
CDR3nt: TGTGCCAGCAGTTTAGCGGGACACGAGCAGTACTTC

d_gene: TRBD1
j_gene: TRBJ1-2
abundance: -
len: 14
v_gene: TRBV7-8
CDR3aa: CAITRQGARGGYTF
CDR3nt: TGTGCCATCACCCGCCAGGGGGCGAGGGGTGGCTACACCTTC

d_gene: TRBD2
j_gene: TRBJ2-3
abundance: -
len: 17
v_gene: TRBV5-1
CDR3aa: CASSARLAGARSDTQYF
CDR3nt: TGCGCCAGCAGCGCTAGACTAGCGGGGGCGCGATCAGATACGCAGTATTTT

d_gene: -
j_gene: TRBJ1-2
abundance: large
len: 15
v_gene: TRBV6-1
CDR3aa: CASSEGEGSYYGYTF
CDR3nt: TGTGCCAGCAGTGAAGGAGAGGGAAGCTACTATGGCTACACCTTC

d_gene: -
j_gene: TRBJ1-1
abundance: -
len: 12
v_gene: TRBV28
CDR3aa: CASSLMSAEAFF
CDR3nt: TGTGCCAGCAGTTTAATGTCGGCAGAAGCTTTCTTT

d_gene: -
j_gene: TRBJ1-2
abundance: -
len: 19
v_gene: TRBV28
CDR3aa: CASRTPPGQPLFTNYGYTF
CDR3nt: TGTGCCAGCAGGACCCCTCCGGGACAACCATTATTCACGAACTATGGCTACACCTTC

d_gene: -
j_gene: TRBJ1-5
abundance: -
len: 15
v_gene: TRBV7-2
CDR3aa: CASSPVVTSNQPQHF
CDR3nt: TGTGCCAGCAGCCCGGTGGTGACTAGCAATCAGCCCCAGCATTTT

d_gene: -
j_gene: TRBJ1-1
abundance: -
len: 15
v_gene: TRBV4-2
CDR3aa: CASSPPTGMNTEAFF
CDR3nt: TGTGCCAGCAGCCCCCCGACGGGAATGAACACTGAAGCTTTCTTT

d_gene: -
j_gene: TRBJ1-1
abundance: -
len: 15
v_gene: TRBV6-5
CDR3aa: CASSYTPTGGNEAFF
CDR3nt: TGTGCCAGCAGTTACACTCCCACGGGGGGTAATGAAGCTTTCTTT

d_gene: -
j_gene: TRBJ2-7
abundance: once
len: 13
v_gene: TRBV6-5
CDR3aa: CATGQGLFYEQYF
CDR3nt: TGTGCCACCGGCCAGGGGTTATTCTACGAGCAGTACTTC

d_gene: -
j_gene: TRBJ1-5
abundance: -
len: 17
v_gene: TRBV21-1
CDR3aa: CASSAPGQNYSNQPQHF
CDR3nt: TGTGCCAGCAGCGCTCCGGGACAGAATTATAGCAATCAGCCCCAGCATTTT

d_gene: -
j_gene: TRBJ1-1
abundance: few
len: 14
v_gene: TRBV2
CDR3aa: CASSTDKMNTEAFF
CDR3nt: TGTGCCAGCAGTACGGACAAAATGAACACTGAAGCTTTCTTT

d_gene: TRBD1
j_gene: TRBJ1-2
abundance: -
len: 15
v_gene: TRBV29-1
CDR3aa: CSVIRTGESNYGYTF
CDR3nt: TGCAGCGTCATTAGGACAGGGGAGTCTAACTATGGCTACACCTTC

d_gene: TRBD1
j_gene: TRBJ1-2
abundance: -
len: 15
v_gene: TRBV2
CDR3aa: CASSGNLQGIDGYTF
CDR3nt: TGTGCCAGCAGTGGCAATCTACAGGGGATTGATGGCTACACCTTC

d_gene: -
j_gene: TRBJ1-5
abundance: -
len: 16
v_gene: TRBV9
CDR3aa: CASSVAGTPGDQPQHF
CDR3nt: TGTGCCAGCAGCGTAGCTGGGACTCCGGGGGATCAGCCCCAGCATTTT

d_gene: TRBD2
j_gene: TRBJ2-2
abundance: -
len: 14
v_gene: TRBV29-1
CDR3aa: CSGSGGGLTGELFF
CDR3nt: TGCAGCGGCTCTGGGGGAGGGCTCACCGGGGAGCTGTTTTTT

d_gene: -
j_gene: TRBJ1-6
abundance: -
len: 17
v_gene: TRBV5-6
CDR3aa: CASSLAWGFHGNSPLHF
CDR3nt: TGTGCCAGCAGCTTGGCCTGGGGCTTCCACGGGAATTCACCCCTCCACTTT

d_gene: -
j_gene: TRBJ2-7
abundance: medium-sized
len: 15
v_gene: TRBV7-9
CDR3aa: CASSTHDWGDYEQYF
CDR3nt: TGTGCCAGCAGCACCCATGATTGGGGAGATTACGAGCAGTACTTC